This TCR beta chain was sequenced in a study of T-cell reconstitution after alpha-beta-depleted transplantation in children. Study observations and caveats: Some patients' high day-60 TCRbeta diversity was attributed to recipient cells surviving conditioning. T-cell numbers and diversity, one year after transplant, stemmed largely from T cells that were newly produced. Expanded graft clones, several hundred of them, were reportedly the source of alpha-beta T cells about two months after transplant.

In regard to this clonotype: Its target is unknown.

During its preparation, the TCRbeta library received unique molecular identifiers. One entry per CDR3 protein, called by TCRdb with MiXCR from the PCR reads. The table lists approximately 300,000 distinct CDR3 sequences, approximately 7.3% of them singletons. The V and J ends lost 1 base and 3 bases, in that order; junction bases with no gene match: 8. Germline V gene data show CDR1 as DFQATT and CDR2 as SNEGSKA (reference sequence). The CDR3 spans 16 residues. The chain recombines TRBV20-1 with TRBJ1-4, with 7 positions matching TRBD1. Sequencing used peripheral blood, obtained 360 days after TCRalphabeta/CD19-depleted stem cell transplant. This clonotype was sampled from a female patient aged 2 to 10 who had a stem cell transplant for Fanconi anemia, so the T cells may come from the graft donor. The CDR3 DNA sequence: TGCAGTGCTAGAGGCGCAGGGGGGAGATCTAATGAAAAACTGTTTTTT. This sequence encodes CSARGAGGRSNEKLFF.